The source of this T cell receptor beta chain is a study of T-cell memory formation after mild COVID-19. Study details: For the most part, TCR clusters were specific to one donor.

Study-wide points: CD8+ contracting clones occupied EMRA, while CD4+ ones occupied mainly CM and EM.

V lost 6 bases and J 6 bases, leaving 20 bases between the germline ends. CDR3 size: 15 residues. Looked up from germline, CDR1 is MNHEY and CDR2 is SVGEGT. TCRdb re-called the 5' RACE reads with MiXCR, one entry per CDR3 protein. The sample lists 560,000 or so distinct CDR3 sequences, around 16% seen once, with about 7.5% in the top ten. As regards this clonotype: Its antigen is not known.

The chain links TRBV6-2 or TRBV6-3 to TRBJ1-2, with unresolved D. This TCR was recovered from an adult woman who had mild COVID-19 (a few samples of this study predate the infection). Cell type and time point are not known. The sequenced sample consisted of PBMCs or a T cell subset sorted from them (not recorded which). CDR3 sequence (DNA): TGTGCCAGCAGCCCGGACGGCCCGCCGGGCGATGGCTACACCTTC. This gives the protein CASSPDGPPGDGYTF.